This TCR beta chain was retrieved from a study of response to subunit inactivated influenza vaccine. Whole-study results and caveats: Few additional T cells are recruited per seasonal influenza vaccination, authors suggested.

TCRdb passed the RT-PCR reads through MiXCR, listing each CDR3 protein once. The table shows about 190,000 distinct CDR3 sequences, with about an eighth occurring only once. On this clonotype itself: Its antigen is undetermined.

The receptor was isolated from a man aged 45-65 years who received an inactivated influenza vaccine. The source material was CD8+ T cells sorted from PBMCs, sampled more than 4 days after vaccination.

The DNA for the CDR3 is TGTGCCAGCAGCCAAGATAGATCGGGGAGGGGGGAGACCCAGTACTTC. The encoded protein is CASSQDRSGRGETQYF. The gene calls are TRBV4-2 and TRBJ2-5, with a weak D call TRBD2 (7 bases). The CDR3 runs to 16 residues. The V end lost 0 bases, the J end lost 5 bases, and 16 bases lay between the germline ends. Germline CDR1 is LGHNA and CDR2 is YNFKEQ.